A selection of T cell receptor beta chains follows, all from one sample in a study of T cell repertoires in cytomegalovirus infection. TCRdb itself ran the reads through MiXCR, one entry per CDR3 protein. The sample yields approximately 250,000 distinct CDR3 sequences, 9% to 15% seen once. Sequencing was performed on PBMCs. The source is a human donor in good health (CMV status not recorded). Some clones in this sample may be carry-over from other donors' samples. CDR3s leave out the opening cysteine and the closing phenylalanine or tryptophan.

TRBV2,ASSEAQVEQY
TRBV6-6,ASSFNPGTETYEQY
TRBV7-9,ASSLEWGHEQF
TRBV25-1,ASGNTGTGDTEAF
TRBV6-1,ASGANQETQY
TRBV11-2,ASSLVGREGSEQY
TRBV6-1,ASSAGTGSSGANVLT
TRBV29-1,SVDRRLPPDTQY
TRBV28,ASSLVGGGRDTQY
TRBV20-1,SANSGPLGYT
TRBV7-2,ASSLAAGLYQETQY
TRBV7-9,ASSAWDRGRGSPLH
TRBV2,ARGTSGREDTQY
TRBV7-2,ASSPGKLAGGPGDTQY
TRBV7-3,ASSLSGGAGLDTQY
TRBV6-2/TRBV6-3,ASSYSIGTRSGELF
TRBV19,ASSINPQRADEQY
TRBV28,ASSPTAGGPNEQF
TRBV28,ASMTAGREYTEAF
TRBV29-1,SARLAGGPEQF
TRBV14,ASSQGSRSGRAKDEQF
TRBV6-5,ASTPQSGGTYNEQF
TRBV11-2,ASSLRANTDTQY
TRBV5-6,ASSDGTGMNTEAF
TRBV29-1,SGSESSYNEQF
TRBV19,ASSILVADTQY
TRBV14,ASAASKGTEAF
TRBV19,ASSIGNSGNTIY
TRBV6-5,ASSYSGTGGFEQF
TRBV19,ASRQTTSGNTIY
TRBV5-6,ASSSPGFTGNTIY
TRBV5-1,ASRKRGGSDTGELF
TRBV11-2,ASSLVEGTSGGASKF
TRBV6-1,ASSRGSRGRTEAF
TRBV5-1,ASSLASLAGADTQY
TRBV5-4,ASGQGRNEQF
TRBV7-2,ASSLAGGMSAEQY
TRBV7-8,ASSLRQHVSNQPQH
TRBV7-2,ASTPLGSYGYT
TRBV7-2,ASTPGSSYNEQF
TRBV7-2,ASSLEGTSQYEQY
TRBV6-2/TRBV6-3,ASTQGETQY
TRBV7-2,ASSISSSSGANVLT
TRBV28,ASTSGVQPQH
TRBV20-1,SAIPGRTRNEQF
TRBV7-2,ASSGTGGTGTGELF
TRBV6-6,ASSYILAGVLHLSGANVLT
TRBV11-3,ASSLGRDRGYT
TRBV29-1,SVEDRSGRAVDEQF
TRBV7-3,ASSPAGGDGYT
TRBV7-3,ASSQRGLGGGELF
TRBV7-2,ASSLLAAQGSYEQY
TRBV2,ASRGSGTGELF
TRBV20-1,SASRLADEQF
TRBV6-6,ASSPVGSGANVLT
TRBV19,ASSQRERDGELF